This entry features one T cell receptor beta chain sequence. The data originate from a study of control samples from healthy donors and cancer patients. Clones were sequenced by immunoSEQ multiplex PCR, and TCRdb holds only the in-frame ones, with some missing. Of 180,000 or so clones listed, around 92% are singletons. CDR1 and CDR2 from the germline V gene are LNHDA and SQIVND (reference sequence). The V segment lost 2 bases and the J segment 3 bases; nucleotides outside the gene matches: 9. There are 18 residues in the CDR3. The chain carries TRBV19 and TRBJ2-1; the match to TRBD2 covers 11 bases. The origin of this receptor is a woman in her twenties or thirties in good health. The sample taken for sequencing was blood. The DNA for the CDR3 is TGTGCCAGTAGTATACCCTTGACGACTAGCGGGGACTACAATGAGCAGTTCTTC. Its translation is CASSIPLTTSGDYNEQFF. The full variable domain, in which reference TRBV19 and TRBJ2-1 provide the parts outside the CDR3, is DGGITQSPKYLFRKEGQNVTLSCEQNLNHDAMYWYRQDPGQGLRLIYYSQIVNDFQKGDIAEGYSVSREKKESFPLTVTSAQKNPTAFYLCASSIPLTTSGDYNEQFFGPGTRLTVL.